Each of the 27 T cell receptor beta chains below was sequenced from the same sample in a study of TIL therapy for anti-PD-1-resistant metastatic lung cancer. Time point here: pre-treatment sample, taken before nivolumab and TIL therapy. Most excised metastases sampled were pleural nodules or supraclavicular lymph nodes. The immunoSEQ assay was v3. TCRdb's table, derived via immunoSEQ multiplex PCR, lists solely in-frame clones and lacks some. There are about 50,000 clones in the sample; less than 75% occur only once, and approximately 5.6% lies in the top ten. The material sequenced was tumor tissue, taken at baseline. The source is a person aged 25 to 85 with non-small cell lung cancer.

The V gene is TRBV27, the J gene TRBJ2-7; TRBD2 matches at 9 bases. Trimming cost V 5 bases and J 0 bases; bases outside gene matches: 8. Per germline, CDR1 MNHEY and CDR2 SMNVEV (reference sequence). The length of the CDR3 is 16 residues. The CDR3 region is CASSPIAGEVSYEQYF. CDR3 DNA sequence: TGTGCCAGCAGTCCGATAGCGGGAGAGGTCTCCTACGAGCAGTACTTC.

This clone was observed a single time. CDR3: CASTSGGSYGYTF. The CDR3 bases are TGTGCCAGCACTTCCGGCGGATCCTATGGCTACACCTTC. The rearrangement uses TRBV28 and TRBJ1-2; D not resolved. With 7 bases removed from V and 4 bases from J, the gap between germline ends came to 13 bases. This CDR3 spans 13 amino acids. CDR1 MDHEN and CDR2 SYDVKM come from the germline V gene.

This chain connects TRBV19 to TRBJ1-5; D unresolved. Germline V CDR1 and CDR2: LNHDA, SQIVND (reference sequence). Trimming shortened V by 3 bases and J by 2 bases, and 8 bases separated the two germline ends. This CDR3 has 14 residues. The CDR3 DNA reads TGTGCCAGTAGTATGTACTCTCGCAATCAGCCCCAGCATTTT. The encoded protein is CASSMYSRNQPQHF.

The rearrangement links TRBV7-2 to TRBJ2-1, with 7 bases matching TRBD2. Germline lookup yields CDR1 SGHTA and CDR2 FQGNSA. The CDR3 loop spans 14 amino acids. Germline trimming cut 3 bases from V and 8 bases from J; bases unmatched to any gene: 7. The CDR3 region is CASSFPAGVDEQFF. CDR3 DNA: TGTGCCAGCAGCTTTCCTGCGGGAGTCGATGAGCAGTTCTTC.

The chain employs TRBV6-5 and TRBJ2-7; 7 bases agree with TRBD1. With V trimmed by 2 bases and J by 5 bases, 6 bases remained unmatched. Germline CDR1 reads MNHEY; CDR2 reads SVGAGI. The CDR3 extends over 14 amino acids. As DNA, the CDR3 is TGTGCCAGCAGTTACAGGGGGCGCACGAACGAGCAGTACTTC. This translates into CASSYRGRTNEQYF.

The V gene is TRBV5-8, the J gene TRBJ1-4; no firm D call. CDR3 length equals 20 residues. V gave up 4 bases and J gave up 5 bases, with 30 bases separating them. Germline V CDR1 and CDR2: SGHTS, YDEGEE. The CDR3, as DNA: TGTGCCAGCAGCCCATGGGAGGGCAGGCTTACTACCAAAGGGAATGAAAAACTGTTTTTT. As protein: CASSPWEGRLTTKGNEKLFF.

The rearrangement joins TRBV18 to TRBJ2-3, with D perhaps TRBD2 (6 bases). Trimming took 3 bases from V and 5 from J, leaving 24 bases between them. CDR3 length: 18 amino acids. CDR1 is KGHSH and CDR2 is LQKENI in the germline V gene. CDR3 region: CASSPVPMTGVGVDTQYF. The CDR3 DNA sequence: TGTGCCAGCTCACCGGTTCCGATGACGGGGGTCGGGGTAGATACGCAGTATTTT.

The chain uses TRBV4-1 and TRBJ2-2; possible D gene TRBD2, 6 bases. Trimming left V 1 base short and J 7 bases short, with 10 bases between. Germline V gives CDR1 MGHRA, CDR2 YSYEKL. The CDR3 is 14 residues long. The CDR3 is CASSQGLGSGELFF. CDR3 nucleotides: TGCGCCAGCAGCCAAGGACTAGGGAGCGGGGAGCTGTTTTTT.

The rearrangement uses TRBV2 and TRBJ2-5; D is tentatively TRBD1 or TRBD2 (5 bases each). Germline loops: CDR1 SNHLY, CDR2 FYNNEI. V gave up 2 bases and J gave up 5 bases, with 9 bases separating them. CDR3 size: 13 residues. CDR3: CASSEMGVETQYF. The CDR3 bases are TGTGCCAGCAGTGAAATGGGGGTTGAGACCCAGTACTTC.

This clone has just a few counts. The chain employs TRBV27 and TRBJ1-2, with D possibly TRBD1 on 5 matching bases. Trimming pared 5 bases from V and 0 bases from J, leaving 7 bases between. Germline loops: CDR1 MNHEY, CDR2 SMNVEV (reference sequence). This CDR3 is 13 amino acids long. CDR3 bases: TGTGCCAGCAGTCCCAGGGCTAACTATGGCTACACCTTC. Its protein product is CASSPRANYGYTF.

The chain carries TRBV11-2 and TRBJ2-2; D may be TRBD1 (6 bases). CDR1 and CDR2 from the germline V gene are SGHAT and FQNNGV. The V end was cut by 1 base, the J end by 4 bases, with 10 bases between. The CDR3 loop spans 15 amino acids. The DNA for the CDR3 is TGTGCCAGCAGCTTAGTATTGGGGGCCACCGGGGAGCTGTTTTTT. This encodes CASSLVLGATGELFF. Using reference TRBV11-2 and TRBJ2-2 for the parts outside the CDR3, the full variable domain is EAGVAQSPRYKIIEKRQSVAFWCNPISGHATLYWYQQILGQGPKLLIQFQNNGVVDDSQLPKDRFSAERLKGVDSTLKIQPAKLEDSAVYLCASSLVLGATGELFFGEGSRLTVL.

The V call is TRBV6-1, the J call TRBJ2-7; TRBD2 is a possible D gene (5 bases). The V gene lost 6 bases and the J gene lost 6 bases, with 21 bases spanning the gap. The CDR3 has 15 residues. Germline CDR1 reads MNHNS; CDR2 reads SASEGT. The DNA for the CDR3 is TGTGCCAGCAGCGACCCTCCGTCGGGGTGGGGCGAGCAGTACTTC. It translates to CASSDPPSGWGEQYF.

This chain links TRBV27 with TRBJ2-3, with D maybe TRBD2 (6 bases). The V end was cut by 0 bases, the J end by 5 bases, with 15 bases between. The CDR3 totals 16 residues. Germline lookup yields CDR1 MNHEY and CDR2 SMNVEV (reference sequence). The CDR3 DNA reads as TGTGCCAGCAGTTTATCTCCCTTCTGGGGGGAAGATACGCAGTATTTT. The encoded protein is CASSLSPFWGEDTQYF.

This CDR3 reads CASSLVASSSYEQYF. Written as DNA, the CDR3 is TGCGCCAGCAGCTTGGTGGCTAGTTCTTCCTACGAGCAGTACTTC. The chain links TRBV5-1 to TRBJ2-7; D uncertain. V was cut by 0 bases and J by 1 base, with 11 bases left in between. There are 15 residues in the CDR3. Per the germline V gene, CDR1 is SGHRS and CDR2 is YFSETQ.

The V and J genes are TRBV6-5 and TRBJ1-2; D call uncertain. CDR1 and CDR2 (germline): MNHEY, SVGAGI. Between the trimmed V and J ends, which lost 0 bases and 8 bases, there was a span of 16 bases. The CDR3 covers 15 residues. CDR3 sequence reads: CASSYSIPRGWGYTF. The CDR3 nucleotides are TGTGCCAGCAGTTACTCGATTCCGCGGGGTTGGGGCTACACCTTC.

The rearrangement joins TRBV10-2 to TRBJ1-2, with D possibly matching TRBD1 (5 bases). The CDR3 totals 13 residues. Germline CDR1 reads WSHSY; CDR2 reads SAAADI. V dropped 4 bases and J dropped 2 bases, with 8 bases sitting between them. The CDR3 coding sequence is TGCGCCAGCAGTGGGGACTTCAACTATGGCTACACCTTC. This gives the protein CASSGDFNYGYTF.

Written as DNA, the CDR3 is TGTGCCAGCAGCTTGGAGGGAAGGTTGAGTGAAAAACTGTTTTTT. It yields the protein CASSLEGRLSEKLFF. V is TRBV7-9 and J is TRBJ1-4; D call uncertain. CDR1 and CDR2 (germline): SEHNR, FQNEAQ (reference sequence). V lost 3 bases to trimming and J lost 7 bases, with 15 bases between them. CDR3 length equals 15 residues.

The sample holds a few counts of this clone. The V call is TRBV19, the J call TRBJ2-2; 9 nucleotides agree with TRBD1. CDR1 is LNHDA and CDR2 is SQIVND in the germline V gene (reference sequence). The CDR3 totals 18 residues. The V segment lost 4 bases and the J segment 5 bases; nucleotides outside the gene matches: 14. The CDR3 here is CASSTRRTGQGPTGELFF. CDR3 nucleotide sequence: TGTGCCAGTAGTACCCGCCGGACGGGACAGGGCCCGACCGGGGAGCTGTTTTTT.

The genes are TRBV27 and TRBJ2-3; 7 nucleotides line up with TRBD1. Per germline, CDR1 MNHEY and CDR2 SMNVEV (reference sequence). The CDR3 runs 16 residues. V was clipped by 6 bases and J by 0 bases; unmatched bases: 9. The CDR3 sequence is CASSPTTGPSTDTQYF. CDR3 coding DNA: TGTGCCAGCAGCCCGACGACAGGGCCTAGCACAGATACGCAGTATTTT.

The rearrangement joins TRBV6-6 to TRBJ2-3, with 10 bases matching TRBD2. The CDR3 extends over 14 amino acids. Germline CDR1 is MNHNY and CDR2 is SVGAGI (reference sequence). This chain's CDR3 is CATQREGLTDTQYF. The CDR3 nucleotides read TGTGCAACACAGCGGGAGGGGTTGACAGATACGCAGTATTTT.

CDR3 nucleotides: TGTGCCATCCGGGAAGAGGGATGGACTGAAGCTTTCTTT. This encodes CAIREEGWTEAFF. V usage is TRBV19 and J usage is TRBJ1-1; D gene unclear. Germline V gives CDR1 LNHDA, CDR2 SQIVND (reference sequence). V lost 10 bases, J lost 5 bases, and 17 bases lay in between. The CDR3 has 13 amino acids.

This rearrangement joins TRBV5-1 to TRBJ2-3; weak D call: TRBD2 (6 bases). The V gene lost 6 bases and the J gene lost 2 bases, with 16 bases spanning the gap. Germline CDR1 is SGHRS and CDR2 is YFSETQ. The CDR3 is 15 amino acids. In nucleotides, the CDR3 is TGCGCCAGCAATTACCTCGGGACTCTCACAGATACGCAGTATTTT. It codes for CASNYLGTLTDTQYF.

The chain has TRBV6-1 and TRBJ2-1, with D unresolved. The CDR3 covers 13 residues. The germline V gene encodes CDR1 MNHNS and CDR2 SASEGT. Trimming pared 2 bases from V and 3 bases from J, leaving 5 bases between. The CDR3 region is CASSELRYNEQFF. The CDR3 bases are TGTGCCAGCAGTGAATTACGCTACAATGAGCAGTTCTTC.

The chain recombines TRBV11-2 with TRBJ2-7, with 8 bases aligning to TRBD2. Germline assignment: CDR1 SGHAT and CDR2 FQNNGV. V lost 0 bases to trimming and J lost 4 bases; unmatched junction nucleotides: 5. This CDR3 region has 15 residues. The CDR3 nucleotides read TGTGCCAGCAGCTTAGATAGCGGGGAGGTATACGAGCAGTACTTC. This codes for CASSLDSGEVYEQYF.

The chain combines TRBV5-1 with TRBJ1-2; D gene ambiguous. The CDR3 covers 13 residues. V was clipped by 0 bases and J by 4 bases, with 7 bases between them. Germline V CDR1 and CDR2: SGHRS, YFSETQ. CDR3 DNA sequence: TGCGCCAGCAGCTTGGCACCAGTCTATGGCTACACCTTC. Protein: CASSLAPVYGYTF.

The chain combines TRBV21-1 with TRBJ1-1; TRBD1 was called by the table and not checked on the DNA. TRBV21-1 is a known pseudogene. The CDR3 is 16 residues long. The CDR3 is CASGKGGQRMNTEAFF. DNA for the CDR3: TGTGCCAGCGGCAAAGGGGGACAGCGTATGAACACTGAAGCTTTCTTT.

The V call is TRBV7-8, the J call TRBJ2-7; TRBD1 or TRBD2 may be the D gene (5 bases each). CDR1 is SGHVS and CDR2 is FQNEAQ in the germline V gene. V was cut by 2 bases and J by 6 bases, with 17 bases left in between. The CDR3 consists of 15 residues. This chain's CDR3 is CASSLRDPTRSEQYF. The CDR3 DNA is TGTGCCAGCAGCTTACGGGACCCAACGAGAAGCGAGCAGTACTTC.